The entry below describes one T cell receptor beta chain. Original processing methods: Amplification of reference gene primers provided the estimated nucleated cell counts. The repertoire was sequenced with immunoSEQ multiplex PCR; TCRdb's copy has only in-frame clones and lacks some. V and J calls and clone size come straight from that table; D and trimming were deduced from the DNA. The table shows about 250,000 clones, with 80% to 90% occurring only once. For recovered donors of Cohort 3, there were two negative PCRs, clearance, or symptom resolution. This record comes from a study of blood T cell repertoires in COVID-19. Study background: COVID-19 samples collected from the United States, Italy and Spain covered acute and convalescent phases. T cells, B-cell-depleted T cells, or PBMCs supplied cDNA or gDNA.

Per germline, CDR1 SGHRS and CDR2 YFSETQ. The CDR3 loop spans 16 amino acids. V dropped 4 bases and J dropped 4 bases, with 20 bases sitting between them. Source material: PBMCs or T cells enriched from blood (not recorded which). This clonotype was sampled from a woman aged 18-29 years who had recovered from COVID-19. This chain links TRBV5-1 with TRBJ1-1; possible D gene TRBD1, 5 bases. CDR3 region: CASSPWGDAGSTEAFF. The CDR3 nucleotides read TGCGCCAGCAGCCCCTGGGGGGATGCAGGGAGCACTGAAGCTTTCTTT.